This T cell receptor beta chain was observed in a study of blood T cell repertoires in COVID-19. Study in general: From the United States, Italy and Spain came samples of acute and convalescent COVID-19. Sources were T cells, B-cell-depleted T cells, or PBMCs; the material itself was cDNA or gDNA.

The protocol was immunoSEQ multiplex PCR, while the TCRdb copy is restricted to in-frame clones and leaves out a portion. The table shows roughly 130,000 clones, with 84% occurring only once. Individuals aged roughly 18 to 90 years were recruited from fewer than 30 US areas. Participants had their cohort set by participant-reported clinical history. The CDR3 is 14 amino acids. V was shortened by 0 bases and J by 2 bases, with 8 bases between the two germline ends. Germline-derived CDR1 and CDR2 are SGHRS and YFSETQ. The receptor comes from a woman in her fifties or sixties with acute COVID-19. Source material: PBMCs or T cells enriched from blood (not recorded which). The V call is TRBV5-1, the J call TRBJ1-2; maybe TRBD1 (5 bases). CDR3: CASSLDTGNYGYTF. CDR3 nucleotides: TGCGCCAGCAGCTTGGATACAGGCAACTATGGCTACACCTTC.